A selection of T cell receptor beta chains follows, all from one sample in a study of control samples from healthy donors and cancer patients. Measured with immunoSEQ multiplex PCR; TCRdb has only the in-frame clones, and not every one. The table lists 95,000 to 100,000 clones, roughly 90% of them singletons. What was sequenced was blood. The receptor source for this set is a young man in good health. Both conserved end residues are part of each CDR3. A D gene is named only where the DNA matches it firmly. The size field is filled for only some rows; it gives once, few, many or a size class.

CDR3nt: TGTGCCAGCAGCTTATTATCGAGCAGGGAGTACTTC
CDR3aa: CASSLLSSREYF
abundance: .
v_gene: TRBV7-9
j_gene: TRBJ2-5
d_gene: .
len: 12

CDR3nt: TGTGCCAGCAGCTTAAATTCAGGGTATGGCTACACCTTC
CDR3aa: CASSLNSGYGYTF
abundance: .
v_gene: TRBV7-3
j_gene: TRBJ1-2
d_gene: .
len: 13

CDR3nt: TGTGCCAGCAGTATTGAGAGATCTGACACTGAAGCTTTCTTT
CDR3aa: CASSIERSDTEAFF
abundance: .
v_gene: TRBV5-4
j_gene: TRBJ1-1
d_gene: .
len: 14

CDR3nt: TGTGCCAGCAGCCTTAGAGGGGAACGGCTAAATCAGCCCCAGCATTTT
CDR3aa: CASSLRGERLNQPQHF
abundance: .
v_gene: TRBV7-2
j_gene: TRBJ1-5
d_gene: .
len: 16

CDR3nt: TGTGCCAGCAGTGTCGGGACGGCGGCAGAGACCCAGTACTTC
CDR3aa: CASSVGTAAETQYF
abundance: .
v_gene: TRBV25-1
j_gene: TRBJ2-5
d_gene: .
len: 14

CDR3nt: TGCGCCAGCAGCTTGGAACAGGGCTCTGGGGCCAACGTCCTGACTTTC
CDR3aa: CASSLEQGSGANVLTF
abundance: once
v_gene: TRBV5-1
j_gene: TRBJ2-6
d_gene: .
len: 16

CDR3nt: TGTGCCAGCCGGGGGGGCAGCAATCAGCCCCAGCATTTT
CDR3aa: CASRGGSNQPQHF
abundance: .
v_gene: TRBV25-1
j_gene: TRBJ1-5
d_gene: .
len: 13

CDR3nt: TGTGCCAGCAGCCTTATAGCGGGGGGTAGCACAGATACGCAGTATTTT
CDR3aa: CASSLIAGGSTDTQYF
abundance: .
v_gene: TRBV7-3
j_gene: TRBJ2-3
d_gene: TRBD2
len: 16

CDR3nt: TGTGCCAGCAGTTTAGTCCCCTCCCCCGGGACAGGGTCGTATGGCTACACCTTC
CDR3aa: CASSLVPSPGTGSYGYTF
abundance: few
v_gene: TRBV27
j_gene: TRBJ1-2
d_gene: TRBD1
len: 18

CDR3nt: TGTGCCAGCAGCCGAGAAGAGTATAACTATGGCTACACCTTC
CDR3aa: CASSREEYNYGYTF
abundance: .
v_gene: TRBV4-2
j_gene: TRBJ1-2
d_gene: .
len: 14

CDR3nt: TGTGCCAGCAGTGACAGCGGGACGGGTAATGAGCAGTTCTTC
CDR3aa: CASSDSGTGNEQFF
abundance: .
v_gene: TRBV6-6
j_gene: TRBJ2-1
d_gene: TRBD2
len: 14